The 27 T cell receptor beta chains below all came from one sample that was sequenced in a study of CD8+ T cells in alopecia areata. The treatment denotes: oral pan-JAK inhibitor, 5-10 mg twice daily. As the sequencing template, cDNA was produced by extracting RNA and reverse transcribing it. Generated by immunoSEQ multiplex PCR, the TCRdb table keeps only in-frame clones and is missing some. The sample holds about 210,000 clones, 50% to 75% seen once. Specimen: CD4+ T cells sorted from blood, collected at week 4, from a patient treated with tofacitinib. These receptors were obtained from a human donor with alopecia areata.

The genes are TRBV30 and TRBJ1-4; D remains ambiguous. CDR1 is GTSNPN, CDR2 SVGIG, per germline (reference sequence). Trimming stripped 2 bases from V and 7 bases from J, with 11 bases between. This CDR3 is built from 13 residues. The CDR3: CAWSRGYGEKLFF. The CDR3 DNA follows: TGTGCCTGGAGTCGCGGATACGGTGAAAAACTGTTTTTT.

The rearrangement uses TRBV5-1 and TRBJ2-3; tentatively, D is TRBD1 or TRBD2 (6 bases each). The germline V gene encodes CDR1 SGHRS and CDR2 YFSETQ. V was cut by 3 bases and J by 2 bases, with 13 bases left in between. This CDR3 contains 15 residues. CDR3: CASSWRGDFTDTQYF. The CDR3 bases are TGCGCCAGCAGCTGGAGGGGGGATTTCACAGATACGCAGTATTTT. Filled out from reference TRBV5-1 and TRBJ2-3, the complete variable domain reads KAGVTQTPRYLIKTRGQQVTLSCSPISGHRSVSWYQQTPGQGLQFLFEYFSETQRNKGNFPGRFSGRQFSNSRSEMNVSTLELGDSALYLCASSWRGDFTDTQYFGPGTRLTVL.

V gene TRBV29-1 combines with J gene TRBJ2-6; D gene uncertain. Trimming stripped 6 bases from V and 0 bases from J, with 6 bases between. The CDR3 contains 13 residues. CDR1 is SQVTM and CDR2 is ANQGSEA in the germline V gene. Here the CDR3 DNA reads TGCAGCGTGGATTACTCTGGGGCCAACGTCCTGACTTTC. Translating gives CSVDYSGANVLTF.

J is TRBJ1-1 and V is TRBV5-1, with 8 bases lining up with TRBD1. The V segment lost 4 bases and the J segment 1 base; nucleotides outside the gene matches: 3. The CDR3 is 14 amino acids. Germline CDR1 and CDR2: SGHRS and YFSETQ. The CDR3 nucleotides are TGCGCCAGCAGCGGACAGGGCGGGAACACTGAAGCTTTCTTT. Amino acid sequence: CASSGQGGNTEAFF. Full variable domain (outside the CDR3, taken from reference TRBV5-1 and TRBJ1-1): KAGVTQTPRYLIKTRGQQVTLSCSPISGHRSVSWYQQTPGQGLQFLFEYFSETQRNKGNFPGRFSGRQFSNSRSEMNVSTLELGDSALYLCASSGQGGNTEAFFGQGTRLTVV.

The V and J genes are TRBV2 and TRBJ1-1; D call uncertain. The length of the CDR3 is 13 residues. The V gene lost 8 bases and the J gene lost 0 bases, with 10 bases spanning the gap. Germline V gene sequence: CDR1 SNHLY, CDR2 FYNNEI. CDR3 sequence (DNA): TGTGCCAGCGGAACACCTGTGAACACTGAAGCTTTCTTT. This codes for CASGTPVNTEAFF.

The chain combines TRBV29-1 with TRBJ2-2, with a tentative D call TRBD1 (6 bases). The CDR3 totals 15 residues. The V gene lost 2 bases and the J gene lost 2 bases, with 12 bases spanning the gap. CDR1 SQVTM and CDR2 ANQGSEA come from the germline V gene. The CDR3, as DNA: TGCAGCGTTGAACACCGGACAGCAAACACCGGGGAGCTGTTTTTT. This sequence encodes CSVEHRTANTGELFF.

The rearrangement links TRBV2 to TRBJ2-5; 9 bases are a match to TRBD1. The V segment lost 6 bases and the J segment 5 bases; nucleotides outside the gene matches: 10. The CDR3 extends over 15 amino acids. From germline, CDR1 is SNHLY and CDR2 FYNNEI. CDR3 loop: CASSPGTGGSETQYF. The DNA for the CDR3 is TGTGCCAGCAGCCCCGGTACAGGGGGCTCGGAGACCCAGTACTTC.

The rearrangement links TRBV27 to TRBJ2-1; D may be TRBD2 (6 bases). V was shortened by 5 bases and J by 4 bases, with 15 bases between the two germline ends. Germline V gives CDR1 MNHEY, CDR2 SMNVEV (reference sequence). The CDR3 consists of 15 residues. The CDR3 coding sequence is TGTGCCAGCAGTCTAGGGACTTCCTCATACAATGAGCAGTTCTTC. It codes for CASSLGTSSYNEQFF.

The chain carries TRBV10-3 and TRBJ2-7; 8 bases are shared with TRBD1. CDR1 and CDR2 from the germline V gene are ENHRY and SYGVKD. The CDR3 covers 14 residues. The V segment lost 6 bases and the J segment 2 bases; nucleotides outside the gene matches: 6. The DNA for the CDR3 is TGTGCCATCAGCGGAACAGGGGGACCCTACGAGCAGTACTTC. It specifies CAISGTGGPYEQYF.

CDR3: CASSKTSRETQYF. The CDR3 region has the DNA TGTGCCAGCAGTAAGACATCTCGGGAGACCCAGTACTTC. The chain combines TRBV6-5 with TRBJ2-5; D not certain. The V gene's germline CDR1 is MNHEY and CDR2 SVGAGI. The V end was cut by 5 bases, the J end by 5 bases, with 12 bases between. This CDR3 has 13 amino acids.

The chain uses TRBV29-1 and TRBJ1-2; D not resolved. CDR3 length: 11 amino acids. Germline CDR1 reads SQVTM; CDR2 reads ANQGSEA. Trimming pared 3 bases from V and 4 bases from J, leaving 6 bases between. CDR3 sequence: CSVDRIYGYTF. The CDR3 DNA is TGCAGCGTTGACCGGATCTATGGCTACACCTTC.

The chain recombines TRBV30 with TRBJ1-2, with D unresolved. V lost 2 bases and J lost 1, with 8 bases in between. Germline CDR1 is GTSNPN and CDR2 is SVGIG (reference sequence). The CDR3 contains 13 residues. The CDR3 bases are TGTGCCTGGAGTTTGGCGCATAACTATGGCTACACCTTC. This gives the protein CAWSLAHNYGYTF.

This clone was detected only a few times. DNA of the CDR3: TGCAGTGCTAAGAGCCCCTACGAGCAGTACTTC. Protein sequence: CSAKSPYEQYF. J is TRBJ2-7 and V is TRBV20-1; D gene uncertain. Per germline, CDR1 DFQATT and CDR2 SNEGSKA (reference sequence). There are 11 residues in the CDR3. Trimming took 4 bases from V and 2 from J, leaving 6 bases between them.

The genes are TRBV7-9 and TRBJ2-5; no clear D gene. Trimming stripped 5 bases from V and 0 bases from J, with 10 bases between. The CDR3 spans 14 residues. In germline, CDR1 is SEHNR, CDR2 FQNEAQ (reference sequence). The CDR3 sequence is CASSGTGYQETQYF. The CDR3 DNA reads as TGTGCCAGCAGCGGCACCGGGTACCAAGAGACCCAGTACTTC.

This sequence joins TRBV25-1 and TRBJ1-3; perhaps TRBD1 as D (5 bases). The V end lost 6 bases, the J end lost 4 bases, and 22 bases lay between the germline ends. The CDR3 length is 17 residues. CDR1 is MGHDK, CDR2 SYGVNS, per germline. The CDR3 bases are TGTGCCAGCAGCCCCCTGGGGGAGGGGCGCATCGGAAACACCATATATTTT. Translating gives CASSPLGEGRIGNTIYF.

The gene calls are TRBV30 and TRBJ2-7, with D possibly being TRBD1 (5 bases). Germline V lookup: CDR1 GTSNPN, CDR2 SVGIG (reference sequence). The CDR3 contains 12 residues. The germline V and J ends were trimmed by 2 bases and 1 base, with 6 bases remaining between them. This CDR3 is CAWSKGSYEQYF. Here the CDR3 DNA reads TGTGCCTGGAGTAAGGGGTCCTACGAGCAGTACTTC.

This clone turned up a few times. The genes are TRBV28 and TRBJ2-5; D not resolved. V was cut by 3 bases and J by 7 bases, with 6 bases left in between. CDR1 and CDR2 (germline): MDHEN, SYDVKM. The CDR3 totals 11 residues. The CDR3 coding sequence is TGTGCCAGCAGTTTCGCCGGGACCCAGTACTTC. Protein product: CASSFAGTQYF.

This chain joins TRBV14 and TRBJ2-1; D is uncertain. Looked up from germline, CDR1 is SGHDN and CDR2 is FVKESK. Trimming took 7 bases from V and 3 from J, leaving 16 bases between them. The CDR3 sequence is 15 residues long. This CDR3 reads CASTSSRARYNEQFF. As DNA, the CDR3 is TGTGCCAGCACCAGCTCTCGCGCCCGCTACAATGAGCAGTTCTTC.

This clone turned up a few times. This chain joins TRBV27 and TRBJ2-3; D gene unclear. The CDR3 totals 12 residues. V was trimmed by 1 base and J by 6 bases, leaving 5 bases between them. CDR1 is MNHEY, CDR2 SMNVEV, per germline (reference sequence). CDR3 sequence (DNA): TGTGCCAGCAGTTTATTGGGGGATACGCAGTATTTT. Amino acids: CASSLLGDTQYF.

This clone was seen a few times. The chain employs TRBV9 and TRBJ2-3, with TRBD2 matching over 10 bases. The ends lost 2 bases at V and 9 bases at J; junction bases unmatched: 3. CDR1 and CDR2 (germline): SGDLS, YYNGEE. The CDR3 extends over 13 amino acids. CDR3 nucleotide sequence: TGTGCCAGCAGCGTGAGGACTAGCGGAACGCAGTATTTT. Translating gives CASSVRTSGTQYF.

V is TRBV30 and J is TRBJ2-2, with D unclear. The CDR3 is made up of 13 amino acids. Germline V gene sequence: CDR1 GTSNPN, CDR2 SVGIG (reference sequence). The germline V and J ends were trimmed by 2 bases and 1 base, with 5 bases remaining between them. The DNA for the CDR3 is TGTGCCTGGAGTACCGGGAACACCGGGGAGCTGTTTTTT. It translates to CAWSTGNTGELFF.

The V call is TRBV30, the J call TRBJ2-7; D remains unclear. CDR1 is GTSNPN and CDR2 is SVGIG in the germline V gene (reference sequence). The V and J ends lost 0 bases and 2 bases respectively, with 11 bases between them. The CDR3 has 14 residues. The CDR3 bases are TGTGCCTGGAGTGTTCGGCAGTTCCCCTACGAGCAGTACTTC. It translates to CAWSVRQFPYEQYF.

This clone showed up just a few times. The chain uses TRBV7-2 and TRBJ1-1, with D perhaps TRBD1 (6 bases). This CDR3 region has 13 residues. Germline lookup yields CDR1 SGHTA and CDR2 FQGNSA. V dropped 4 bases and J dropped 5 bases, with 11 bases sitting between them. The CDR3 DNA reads TGTGCCAGCAGCTGGCCGGGGGCAACTGAAGCTTTCTTT. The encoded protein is CASSWPGATEAFF.

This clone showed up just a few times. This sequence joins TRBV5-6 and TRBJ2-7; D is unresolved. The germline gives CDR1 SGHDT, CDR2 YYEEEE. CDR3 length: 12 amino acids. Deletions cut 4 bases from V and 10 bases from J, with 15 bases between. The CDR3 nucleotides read TGTGCCAGCAGCGTTGTTTCGGGCGAACAGTACTTC. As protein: CASSVVSGEQYF.

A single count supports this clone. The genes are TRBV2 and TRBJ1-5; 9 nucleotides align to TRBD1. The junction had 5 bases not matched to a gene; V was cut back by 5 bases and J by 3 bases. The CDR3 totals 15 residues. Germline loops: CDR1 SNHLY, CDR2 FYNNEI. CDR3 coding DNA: TGTGCCAGCAGTTTGTGGACAGGGGTCAATCAGCCCCAGCATTTT. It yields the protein CASSLWTGVNQPQHF. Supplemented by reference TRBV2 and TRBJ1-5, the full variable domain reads EPEVTQTPSHQVTQMGQEVILRCVPISNHLYFYWYRQILGQKVEFLVSFYNNEISEKSEIFDDQFSVERPDGSNFTLKIRSTKLEDSAMYFCASSLWTGVNQPQHFGDGTRLSIL.

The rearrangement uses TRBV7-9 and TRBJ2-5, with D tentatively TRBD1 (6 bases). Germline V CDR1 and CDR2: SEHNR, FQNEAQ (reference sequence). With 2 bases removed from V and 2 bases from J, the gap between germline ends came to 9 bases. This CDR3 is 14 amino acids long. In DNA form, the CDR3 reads TGTGCCAGCAGCTTATGGGGGCCTCAAGAGACCCAGTACTTC. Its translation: CASSLWGPQETQYF. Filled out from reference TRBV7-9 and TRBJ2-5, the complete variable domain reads DTGVSQNPRHKITKRGQNVTFRCDPISEHNRLYWYRQTLGQGPEFLTYFQNEAQLEKSRLLSDRFSAERPKGSFSTLEIQRTEQGDSAMYLCASSLWGPQETQYFGPGTRLLVL.

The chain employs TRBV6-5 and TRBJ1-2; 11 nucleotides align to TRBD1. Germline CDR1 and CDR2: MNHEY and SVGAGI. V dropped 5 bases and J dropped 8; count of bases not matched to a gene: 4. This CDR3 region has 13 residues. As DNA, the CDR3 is TGTGCCAGCAGTGGACAGGGGGCACAGGGCTACACCTTC. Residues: CASSGQGAQGYTF.